A single sample gave rise to the 5 T cell receptor beta chains below, sequenced in a study of response to subunit inactivated influenza vaccine. TCRdb reanalysed the RT-PCR reads using MiXCR and keeps one entry per CDR3 protein. Of under 800,000 distinct CDR3 sequences in the sample, over 11% are singletons; the top ten hold 6% to 7%. Sequences were derived from PBMCs from blood, sampled 14 days before vaccination. The receptors here all came from a man aged 50 to 59 who received an inactivated influenza vaccine.

This clonotype was seen at least ten times. This sequence joins TRBV29-1 and TRBJ2-1, with 7 nucleotides matching TRBD2. V was pared by 7 bases and J by 3 bases, with 6 bases of the junction left unmatched. The CDR3 sequence is 13 residues long. Germline assignment: CDR1 SQVTM and CDR2 ANQGSEA. The CDR3: CSGAGGDYNEQFF. The CDR3 DNA is TGCAGCGGGGCTGGGGGGGACTACAATGAGCAGTTCTTC.

This chain uses TRBV6-1 with TRBJ2-5; 8 bases are a match to TRBD1. There are 14 residues in the CDR3. V lost 7 bases, J lost 3 bases, and 7 bases stayed unmatched. Germline CDR1 is MNHNS and CDR2 is SASEGT. CDR3 nucleotides: TGTGCCAGCATCAGGGGGCCTTTTGAAGAGACCCAGTACTTC. Translating it yields CASIRGPFEETQYF.

There are a few counts of this clonotype. The chain is built from TRBV20-1 and TRBJ2-7, with 10 positions matching TRBD1. Unmatched junction bases numbered 6, after V lost 6 bases and J lost 1 base. This CDR3 region has 14 residues. Germline lookup yields CDR1 DFQATT and CDR2 SNEGSKA (reference sequence). CDR3 sequence reads: CSAEGTGDSYEQYF. DNA of the CDR3: TGCAGTGCGGAAGGGACAGGGGATTCCTACGAGCAGTACTTC.

This clonotype has a count of ten or more. This chain connects TRBV7-9 to TRBJ1-2, with D unclear. The CDR3 loop spans 12 amino acids. Trimming removed 5 bases from V and 0 bases from J, with 4 bases in between. Germline V gene data show CDR1 as SEHNR and CDR2 as FQNEAQ (reference sequence). CDR3 coding DNA: TGTGCCAGCAGCCAGACTAACTATGGCTACACCTTC. Protein product: CASSQTNYGYTF.

This rearrangement joins TRBV24-1 to TRBJ2-5; TRBD1 aligns across 8 bases. The CDR3 totals 14 residues. V lost 4 bases, J lost 4 bases, and 4 bases stayed unmatched. Germline V gives CDR1 KGHDR, CDR2 SFDVKD. The CDR3 here is CATSETGGVETQYF. CDR3 nucleotides: TGTGCCACCAGTGAAACAGGGGGTGTAGAGACCCAGTACTTC.